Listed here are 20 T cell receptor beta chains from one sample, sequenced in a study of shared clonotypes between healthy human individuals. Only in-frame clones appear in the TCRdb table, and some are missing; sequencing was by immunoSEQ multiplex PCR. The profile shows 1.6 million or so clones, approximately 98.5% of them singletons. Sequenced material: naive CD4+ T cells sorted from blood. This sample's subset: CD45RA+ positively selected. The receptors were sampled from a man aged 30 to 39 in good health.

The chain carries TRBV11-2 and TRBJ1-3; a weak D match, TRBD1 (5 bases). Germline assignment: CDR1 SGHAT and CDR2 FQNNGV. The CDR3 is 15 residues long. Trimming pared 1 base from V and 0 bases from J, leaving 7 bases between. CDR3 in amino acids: CASSLGGPSGNTIYF. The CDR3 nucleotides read TGTGCCAGCAGCTTAGGGGGACCCTCTGGAAACACCATATATTTT.

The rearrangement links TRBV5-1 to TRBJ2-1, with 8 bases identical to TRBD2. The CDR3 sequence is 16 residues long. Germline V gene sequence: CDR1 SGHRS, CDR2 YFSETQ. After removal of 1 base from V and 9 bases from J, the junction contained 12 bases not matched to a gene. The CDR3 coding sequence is TGCGCCAGCAGCTTGAGGGGACTAGATGGCGGAGGTGAGCAGTTCTTC. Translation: CASSLRGLDGGGEQFF.

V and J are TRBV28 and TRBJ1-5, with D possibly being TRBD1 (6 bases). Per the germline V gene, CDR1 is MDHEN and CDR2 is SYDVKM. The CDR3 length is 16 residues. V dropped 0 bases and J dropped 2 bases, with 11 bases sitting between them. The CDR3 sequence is CASSLWVAGGNQPQHF. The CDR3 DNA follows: TGTGCCAGCAGTTTATGGGTGGCAGGGGGCAATCAGCCCCAGCATTTT. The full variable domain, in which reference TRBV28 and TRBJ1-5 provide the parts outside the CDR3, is DVKVTQSSRYLVKRTGEKVFLECVQDMDHENMFWYRQDPGLGLRLIYFSYDVKMKEKGDIPEGYSVSREKKERFSLILESASTNQTSMYLCASSLWVAGGNQPQHFGDGTRLSIL.

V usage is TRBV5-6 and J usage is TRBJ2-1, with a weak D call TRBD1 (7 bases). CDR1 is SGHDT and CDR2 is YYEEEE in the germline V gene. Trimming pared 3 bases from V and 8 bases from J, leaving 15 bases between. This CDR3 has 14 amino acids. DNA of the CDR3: TGTGCCAGCAGCTCCGCAGGGGGGCGCGATGAGCAGTTCTTC. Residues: CASSSAGGRDEQFF. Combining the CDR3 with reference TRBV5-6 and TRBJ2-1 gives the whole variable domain DAGVTQSPTHLIKTRGQQVTLRCSPKSGHDTVSWYQQALGQGPQFIFQYYEEEERQRGNFPDRFSGHQFPNYSSELNVNALLLGDSALYLCASSSAGGRDEQFFGPGTRLTVL.

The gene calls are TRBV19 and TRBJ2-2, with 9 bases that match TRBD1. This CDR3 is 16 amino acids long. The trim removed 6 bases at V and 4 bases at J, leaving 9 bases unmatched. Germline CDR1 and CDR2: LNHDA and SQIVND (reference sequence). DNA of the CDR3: TGTGCCAGTAGCGCGAGGGGGACAGGGAGCACCGGGGAGCTGTTTTTT. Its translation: CASSARGTGSTGELFF.

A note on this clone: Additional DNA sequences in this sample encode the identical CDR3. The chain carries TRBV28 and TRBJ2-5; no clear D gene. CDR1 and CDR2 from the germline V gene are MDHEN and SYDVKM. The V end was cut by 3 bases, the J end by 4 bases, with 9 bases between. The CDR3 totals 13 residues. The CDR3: CASSFGRRETQYF. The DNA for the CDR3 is TGTGCCAGCAGTTTCGGACGGAGAGAGACCCAGTACTTC.

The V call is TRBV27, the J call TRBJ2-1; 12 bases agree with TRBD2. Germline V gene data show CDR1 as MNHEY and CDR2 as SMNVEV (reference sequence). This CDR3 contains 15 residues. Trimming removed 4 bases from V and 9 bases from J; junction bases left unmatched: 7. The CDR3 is CASSSNGLAGSEQFF. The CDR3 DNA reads TGTGCCAGCAGTTCGAACGGACTAGCGGGGAGTGAGCAGTTCTTC.

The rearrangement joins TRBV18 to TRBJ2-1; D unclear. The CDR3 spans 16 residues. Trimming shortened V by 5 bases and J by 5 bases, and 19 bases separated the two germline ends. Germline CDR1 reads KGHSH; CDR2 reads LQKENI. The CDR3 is CASSTQWLRRDNEQFF. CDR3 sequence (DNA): TGTGCCAGCTCAACCCAGTGGCTCCGGCGAGACAATGAGCAGTTCTTC. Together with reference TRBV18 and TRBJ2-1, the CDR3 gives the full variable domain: NAGVMQNPRHLVRRRGQEARLRCSPMKGHSHVYWYRQLPEEGLKFMVYLQKENIIDESGMPKERFSAEFPKEGPSILRIQQVVRGDSAAYFCASSTQWLRRDNEQFFGPGTRLTVL.

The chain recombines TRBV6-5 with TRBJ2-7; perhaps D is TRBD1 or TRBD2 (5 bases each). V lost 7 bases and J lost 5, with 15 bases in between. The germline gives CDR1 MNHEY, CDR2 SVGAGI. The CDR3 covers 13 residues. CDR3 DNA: TGTGCCAGCACCGTACCCGGGGCGGACGAGCAGTACTTC. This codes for CASTVPGADEQYF.

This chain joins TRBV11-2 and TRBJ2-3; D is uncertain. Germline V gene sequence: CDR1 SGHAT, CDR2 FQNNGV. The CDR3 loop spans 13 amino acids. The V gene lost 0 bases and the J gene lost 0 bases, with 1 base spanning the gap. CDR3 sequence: CASSLESTDTQYF. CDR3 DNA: TGTGCCAGCAGCTTAGAGAGCACAGATACGCAGTATTTT.

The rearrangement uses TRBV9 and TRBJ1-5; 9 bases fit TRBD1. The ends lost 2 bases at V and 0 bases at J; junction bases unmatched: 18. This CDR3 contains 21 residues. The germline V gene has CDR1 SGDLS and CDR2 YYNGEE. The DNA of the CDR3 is TGTGCCAGCAGCGTTCACCTATCCGGGACAGGGCCTATTTATAGCAATCAGCCCCAGCATTTT. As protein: CASSVHLSGTGPIYSNQPQHF.

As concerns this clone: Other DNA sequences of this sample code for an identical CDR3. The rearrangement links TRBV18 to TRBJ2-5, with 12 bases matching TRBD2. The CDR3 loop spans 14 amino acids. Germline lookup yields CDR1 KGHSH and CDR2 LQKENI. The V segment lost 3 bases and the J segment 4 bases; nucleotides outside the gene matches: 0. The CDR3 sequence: CASSPGLAGETQYF. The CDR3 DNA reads TGTGCCAGCTCACCGGGACTAGCGGGAGAGACCCAGTACTTC.

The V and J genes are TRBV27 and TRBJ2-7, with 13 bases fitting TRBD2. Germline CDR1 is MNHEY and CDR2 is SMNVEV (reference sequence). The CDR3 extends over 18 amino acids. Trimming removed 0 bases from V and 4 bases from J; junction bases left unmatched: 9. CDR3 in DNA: TGTGCCAGCAGTTTATCGGGTGGGACTAGCGGGAATCGGTACGAGCAGTACTTC. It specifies CASSLSGGTSGNRYEQYF.

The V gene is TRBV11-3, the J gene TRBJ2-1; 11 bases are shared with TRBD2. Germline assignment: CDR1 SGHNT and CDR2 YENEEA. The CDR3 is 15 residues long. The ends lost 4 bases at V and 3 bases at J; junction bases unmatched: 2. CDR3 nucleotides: TGTGCCAGCAGCTCGGGACTAGCGGACTACAATGAGCAGTTCTTC. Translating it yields CASSSGLADYNEQFF.

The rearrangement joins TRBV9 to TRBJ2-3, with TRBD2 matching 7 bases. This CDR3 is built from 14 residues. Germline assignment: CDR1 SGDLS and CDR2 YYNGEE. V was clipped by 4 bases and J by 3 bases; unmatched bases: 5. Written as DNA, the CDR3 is TGTGCCAGCAGCATGAGACTAGCTACAGATACGCAGTATTTT. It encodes CASSMRLATDTQYF.

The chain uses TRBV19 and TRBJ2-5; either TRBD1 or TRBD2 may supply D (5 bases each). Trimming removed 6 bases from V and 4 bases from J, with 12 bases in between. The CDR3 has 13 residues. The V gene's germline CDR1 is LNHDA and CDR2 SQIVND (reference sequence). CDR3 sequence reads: CASRRGMGETQYF. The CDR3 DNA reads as TGTGCCAGTAGGAGGGGAATGGGAGAGACCCAGTACTTC.

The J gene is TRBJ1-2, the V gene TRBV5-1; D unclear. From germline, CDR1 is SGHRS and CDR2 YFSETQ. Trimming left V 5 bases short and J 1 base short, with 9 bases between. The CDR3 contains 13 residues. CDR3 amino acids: CASSYQNNYGYTF. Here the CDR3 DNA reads TGCGCCAGCAGTTACCAAAATAACTATGGCTACACCTTC. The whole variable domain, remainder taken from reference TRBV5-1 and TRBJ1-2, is KAGVTQTPRYLIKTRGQQVTLSCSPISGHRSVSWYQQTPGQGLQFLFEYFSETQRNKGNFPGRFSGRQFSNSRSEMNVSTLELGDSALYLCASSYQNNYGYTFGSGTRLTVV.

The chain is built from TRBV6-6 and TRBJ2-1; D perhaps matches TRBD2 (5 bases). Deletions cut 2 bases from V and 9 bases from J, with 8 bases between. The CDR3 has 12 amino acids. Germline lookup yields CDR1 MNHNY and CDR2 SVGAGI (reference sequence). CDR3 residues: CASSYIAGEQFF. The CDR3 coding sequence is TGTGCCAGCAGTTACATTGCGGGTGAGCAGTTCTTC.

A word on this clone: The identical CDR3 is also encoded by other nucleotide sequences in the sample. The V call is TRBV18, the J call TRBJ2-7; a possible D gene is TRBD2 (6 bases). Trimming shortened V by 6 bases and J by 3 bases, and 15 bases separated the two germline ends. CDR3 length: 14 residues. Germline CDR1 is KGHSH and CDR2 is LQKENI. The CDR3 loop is CASSPLEGNYEQYF. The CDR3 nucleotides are TGTGCCAGCTCTCCTTTGGAGGGGAACTACGAGCAGTACTTC.

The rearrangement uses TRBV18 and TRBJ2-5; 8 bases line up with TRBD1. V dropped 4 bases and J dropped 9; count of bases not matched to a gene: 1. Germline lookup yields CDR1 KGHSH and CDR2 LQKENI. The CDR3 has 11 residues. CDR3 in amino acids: CASSLQGAQYF. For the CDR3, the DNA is TGTGCCAGCTCACTACAGGGGGCCCAGTACTTC. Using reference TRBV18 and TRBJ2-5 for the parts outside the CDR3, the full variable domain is NAGVMQNPRHLVRRRGQEARLRCSPMKGHSHVYWYRQLPEEGLKFMVYLQKENIIDESGMPKERFSAEFPKEGPSILRIQQVVRGDSAAYFCASSLQGAQYFGPGTRLLVL.